The 12 T cell receptor beta chains reported below all come from one sample, sequenced in a study of cytomegalovirus exposure and HLA in healthy donors. Vbeta (60) and Jbeta (13) primers were used in the PCR. The table came from immunoSEQ multiplex PCR; TCRdb's copy has only in-frame clones and leaves some out. The sample holds some 100,000 clones, 65% to 80% seen once. The specimen sequenced was PBMCs. These receptors came from a woman aged 50 to 60 in good health and CMV-seropositive.

The J gene is TRBJ2-3, the V gene TRBV10-3, with a possible D match to TRBD1 (6 bases). The CDR3 consists of 12 residues. Germline V gene sequence: CDR1 ENHRY, CDR2 SYGVKD. The V gene lost 8 bases and the J gene lost 5 bases, with 11 bases spanning the gap. The CDR3 reads CAIGGEGDTQYF. For the CDR3, the DNA is TGTGCCATCGGGGGCGAGGGAGATACGCAGTATTTT.

This rearrangement joins TRBV29-1 to TRBJ2-3, with D perhaps TRBD1 (8 bases). The germline gives CDR1 SQVTM, CDR2 ANQGSEA. Trimming cost V 6 bases and J 4 bases, with 17 bases left between them. There are 14 residues in the CDR3. CDR3 sequence: CSVREQGGADTQYF. The CDR3 bases are TGCAGCGTGAGGGAACAGGGGGGGGCAGATACGCAGTATTTT.

The table lists this clone with a count of one. This sequence joins TRBV10-3 and TRBJ1-1; D may be TRBD1 (6 bases). CDR3 length equals 12 residues. The V gene lost 6 bases and the J gene lost 1 base, with 6 bases spanning the gap. Germline V gene lookup returns CDR1 ENHRY and CDR2 SYGVKD. CDR3 in DNA: TGTGCCATCAGGGACAGGAACACTGAAGCTTTCTTT. Translating it yields CAIRDRNTEAFF.

The gene calls are TRBV10-1 and TRBJ2-2, with 7 bases matching TRBD1. Germline V gene sequence: CDR1 WNHNN, CDR2 SYGVQD (reference sequence). The CDR3 is 16 residues long. After removal of 0 bases from V and 5 bases from J, the junction contained 6 bases not matched to a gene. The CDR3 coding sequence is TGCGCCAGCAGTGAGTCCCCGGGACAGCAAACCGGGGAGCTGTTTTTT. Its translation is CASSESPGQQTGELFF.

The count of this clone is one. The genes are TRBV27 and TRBJ2-7, with 12 bases matching TRBD1. With V trimmed by 5 bases and J by 9 bases, 8 bases remained unmatched. Germline loops: CDR1 MNHEY, CDR2 SMNVEV (reference sequence). The CDR3 totals 14 residues. CDR3 region: CASSILPGQGAQYF. The CDR3 DNA follows: TGTGCCAGCAGTATTCTCCCGGGACAGGGGGCGCAGTACTTC.

This clone was recorded a few times. The chain combines TRBV6-5 with TRBJ2-1; unclear D gene. This CDR3 has 14 amino acids. V gave up 2 bases and J gave up 6 bases, with 11 bases separating them. CDR1 and CDR2 from the germline V gene are MNHEY and SVGAGI. CDR3 loop: CASSYPSSSNEQFF. DNA of the CDR3: TGTGCCAGCAGTTACCCGTCCTCGAGCAATGAGCAGTTCTTC.

The chain employs TRBV4-2 and TRBJ2-1; 8 bases align to TRBD2. The J segment lost 8 bases and the V segment lost 1 base, leaving 16 bases of the junction unmatched. Germline V gene data show CDR1 as LGHNA and CDR2 as YNFKEQ. The CDR3 is 18 residues long. CDR3 DNA: TGTGCCAGCAGCCAAGTAGGGCCGGTACGGGAGGGCCTCGATGAGCAGTTCTTC. Amino acids: CASSQVGPVREGLDEQFF.

The rearrangement uses TRBV5-1 and TRBJ2-5, with TRBD1 identical over 9 bases. V was pared by 4 bases and J by 5 bases, with 9 bases of the junction left unmatched. The CDR3 extends over 15 amino acids. Germline CDR1 reads SGHRS; CDR2 reads YFSETQ. The CDR3 coding sequence is TGCGCCAGCAGCCCCCGGGACAGGGATATTGAGACCCAGTACTTC. Protein product: CASSPRDRDIETQYF.

The chain couples TRBV28 to TRBJ2-5; a possible D gene is TRBD1 (6 bases). V was pared by 6 bases and J by 4 bases, with 12 bases between. The germline gives CDR1 MDHEN, CDR2 SYDVKM. CDR3 length equals 13 residues. Here the CDR3 reads CASSDRQRETQYF. CDR3 DNA: TGTGCCAGCAGCGACAGGCAGCGAGAGACCCAGTACTTC.

V and J are TRBV7-2 and TRBJ2-7; maybe TRBD2 (6 bases). Deletions cut 1 base from V and 5 bases from J, with 15 bases between. The germline V gene has CDR1 SGHTA and CDR2 FQGNSA. This CDR3 has 15 residues. The CDR3 coding sequence is TGTGCCAGCAGCTTAGATCGGCGGGGATCCAACGAGCAGTACTTC. Amino acid sequence: CASSLDRRGSNEQYF.

The chain uses TRBV29-1 and TRBJ2-3; 12 bases are a match to TRBD2. The CDR3 consists of 14 residues. V shed 5 bases, J shed 3 bases, and the junction held 3 bases outside the gene matches. CDR1 and CDR2 (germline): SQVTM, ANQGSEA. The CDR3 sequence: CSVRLAGVTDTQYF. The DNA of the CDR3 is TGCAGCGTTCGACTAGCGGGAGTAACAGATACGCAGTATTTT.

V gene TRBV25-1 combines with J gene TRBJ1-5; D possibly corresponds to TRBD1 (5 bases). Trimming pared 4 bases from V and 7 bases from J, leaving 14 bases between. This CDR3 has 14 amino acids. The germline V gene encodes CDR1 MGHDK and CDR2 SYGVNS. The CDR3 sequence: CASSVSQGSQPQHF. The CDR3 bases are TGTGCCAGCAGTGTAAGTCAGGGATCACAGCCCCAGCATTTT.